Following are 9 T cell receptor beta chains from one sample sequenced in a study of cytomegalovirus exposure and HLA in healthy donors. PCR used 60 Vbeta primers and 13 Jbeta primers. The repertoire was sequenced with immunoSEQ multiplex PCR; TCRdb's copy has only in-frame clones and lacks some. The sample includes about 190,000 clones, roughly 80% of them seen just once. Sample: PBMCs. The receptors come from a woman under 30 in good health and CMV-seronegative.

The chain joins TRBV7-6 to TRBJ2-2, with D possibly TRBD1 on 6 matching bases. The V and J ends lost 5 bases and 6 bases respectively, with 13 bases between them. This CDR3 contains 14 residues. Germline V gene sequence: CDR1 SGHVS, CDR2 FNYEAQ. CDR3 sequence (DNA): TGTGCCAGCAGCCCGGGACAAACCGCCGGGGAGCTGTTTTTT. Its protein product is CASSPGQTAGELFF.

This chain joins TRBV13 and TRBJ1-6, with D possibly matching TRBD1 (5 bases). The V gene's germline CDR1 is PRHDT and CDR2 FYEKMQ (reference sequence). This CDR3 is 17 amino acids long. V gave up 6 bases and J gave up 7 bases, with 22 bases separating them. The DNA for the CDR3 is TGTGCCAGCAGTATCGGGGGGGACGCCACCTTAAATTCACCCCTCCACTTT. Its translation: CASSIGGDATLNSPLHF.

This chain links TRBV7-2 with TRBJ2-1; 9 bases are a match to TRBD2. Germline CDR1 is SGHTA and CDR2 is FQGNSA. The V segment lost 5 bases and the J segment 2 bases; nucleotides outside the gene matches: 4. CDR3 length: 15 residues. This CDR3 reads CASSHLAGPYNEQFF. Written as DNA, the CDR3 is TGTGCCAGCAGCCACCTAGCGGGACCCTACAATGAGCAGTTCTTC.

This chain joins TRBV5-4 and TRBJ2-1; a weak D match, TRBD1 (5 bases). V was trimmed by 5 bases and J by 5 bases, leaving 14 bases between them. The CDR3 consists of 14 residues. Germline loops: CDR1 SGHNT, CDR2 YYREEE (reference sequence). The CDR3 DNA reads TGTGCCAGCAGTCAGGCAGGGTATGACAATGAGCAGTTCTTC. This translates into CASSQAGYDNEQFF.

This clone was observed once. V is TRBV6-1 and J is TRBJ2-5; 15 positions agree with TRBD2. The J call could be wrong; TRBJ2-7 is a better fit for the DNA end. From germline, CDR1 is MNHNS and CDR2 SASEGT. The CDR3 is 14 residues long. The CDR3 DNA follows: TGTGCCAGCAGCGGACTAGCGGGAGGGTACGAGCAGTACTTC. It yields the protein CASSGLAGGYEQYF.

The chain recombines TRBV19 with TRBJ1-5; TRBD1 agrees at 9 bases. The V gene's germline CDR1 is LNHDA and CDR2 SQIVND (reference sequence). The CDR3 covers 17 residues. The V gene end was trimmed by 0 bases and the J gene end by 5 bases; junction bases not matched to a gene: 8. The CDR3: CASSIDLGTGGHQPQHF. CDR3 nucleotide sequence: TGTGCCAGTAGTATAGATTTGGGAACAGGGGGCCATCAGCCCCAGCATTTT.

This clone was counted only a few times. The genes are TRBV5-1 and TRBJ1-1; no reliable D call. V was clipped by 2 bases and J by 3 bases, with 8 bases between them. The CDR3 spans 13 residues. Looked up from germline, CDR1 is SGHRS and CDR2 is YFSETQ. CDR3 sequence (DNA): TGCGCCAGCAGCTTTGGTCAGGACACTGAAGCTTTCTTT. Its protein product is CASSFGQDTEAFF. The complete variable domain, with remaining parts taken from reference TRBV5-1 and TRBJ1-1, reads KAGVTQTPRYLIKTRGQQVTLSCSPISGHRSVSWYQQTPGQGLQFLFEYFSETQRNKGNFPGRFSGRQFSNSRSEMNVSTLELGDSALYLCASSFGQDTEAFFGQGTRLTVV.

The chain couples TRBV28 to TRBJ2-5; 12 bases agree with TRBD1. Germline CDR1 reads MDHEN; CDR2 reads SYDVKM. This CDR3 spans 14 amino acids. J was trimmed by 5 bases and V by 7 bases; bases with no gene match: 5. CDR3 bases: TGTGCCAGCAACCGGGACAGGGGGCTGGAGACCCAGTACTTC. It is translated as CASNRDRGLETQYF.

This chain links TRBV19 with TRBJ1-2; 9 bases are shared with TRBD1. CDR1 and CDR2 (germline): LNHDA, SQIVND (reference sequence). J gave up 8 bases and V 8 bases, and 15 bases lay outside the gene matches. The CDR3 runs to 15 residues. CDR3 region: CASRHASGTGKGYTF. CDR3 DNA: TGTGCCAGTCGCCATGCTTCCGGGACAGGGAAAGGCTACACCTTC. Full variable domain (remainder filled in from reference TRBV19 and TRBJ1-2): DGGITQSPKYLFRKEGQNVTLSCEQNLNHDAMYWYRQDPGQGLRLIYYSQIVNDFQKGDIAEGYSVSREKKESFPLTVTSAQKNPTAFYLCASRHASGTGKGYTFGSGTRLTVV.